These 20 T cell receptor beta chains were all obtained from the same sample, sequenced in a study of blood T cell repertoires in COVID-19. The data were produced by immunoSEQ multiplex PCR, yet TCRdb's version contains in-frame clones alone and is incomplete. The sample includes a few hundred thousand clones, about nine tenths of them seen just once. Sequences were obtained from peripheral blood. The origin of the receptors is a man aged 45-65 years with active or convalescent COVID-19.

CDR3 sequence: CSVATQAGTNEKLFF. The CDR3 region has the DNA TGCAGCGTCGCCACACAGGCTGGAACTAATGAAAAACTGTTTTTT. The chain employs TRBV29-1 and TRBJ1-4; TRBD1 is a possible D gene (5 bases). The germline V and J ends were trimmed by 6 bases and 1 base, with 15 bases remaining between them. The CDR3 is made up of 15 amino acids. The germline CDR1 and CDR2 sequences are SQVTM and ANQGSEA.

The V gene is TRBV28, the J gene TRBJ2-1, with 8 bases lining up with TRBD1. The trim removed 7 bases at V and 11 bases at J, leaving 19 bases unmatched. Per germline, CDR1 MDHEN and CDR2 SYDVKM. The CDR3 covers 16 residues. CDR3 bases: TGTGCCAGCACCTTCCCAGGGGGCGCTGGGGTCAAGAAGCAGTTCTTC. This encodes CASTFPGGAGVKKQFF.

The rearrangement joins TRBV14 to TRBJ2-5; TRBD2 might be the D (6 bases). The germline V gene encodes CDR1 SGHDN and CDR2 FVKESK. The CDR3 has 15 amino acids. V was shortened by 1 base and J by 2 bases, with 11 bases between the two germline ends. The CDR3 sequence: CASSQGDLKQETQYF. CDR3 DNA sequence: TGTGCCAGCAGCCAAGGGGACTTGAAACAAGAGACCCAGTACTTC.

The chain carries TRBV6-6 and TRBJ2-1; a possible D gene is TRBD2 (5 bases). The CDR3 spans 11 residues. Germline CDR1 is MNHNY and CDR2 is SVGAGI (reference sequence). V was clipped by 5 bases and J by 15 bases, with 14 bases between them. The CDR3 DNA reads as TGTGCCAGCAGTAGCTCGGTTCGGGGGTTCTTC. Translating it yields CASSSSVRGFF.

The V call is TRBV24-1, the J call TRBJ1-4; D perhaps matches TRBD1 (6 bases). Germline V gene data show CDR1 as KGHDR and CDR2 as SFDVKD. The CDR3 loop spans 12 amino acids. V was cut by 5 bases and J by 8 bases, with 8 bases left in between. Here the CDR3 DNA reads TGTGCCACCAGTGCTAGGGGGGAAAAACTGTTTTTT. This codes for CATSARGEKLFF.

The chain couples TRBV6-2 or TRBV6-3 to TRBJ2-5; possible D gene TRBD2, 5 bases. V lost 1 base, J lost 0 bases, and 21 bases lay in between. Germline lookup yields CDR1 MNHEY and CDR2 SVGEGT. This CDR3 is 19 amino acids long. Here the CDR3 reads CASSYLSNSSGGNQETQYF. The CDR3 nucleotides read TGTGCCAGCAGTTACTTATCGAACTCCAGCGGAGGTAACCAAGAGACCCAGTACTTC.

This clone has just one count. The chain recombines TRBV19 with TRBJ1-4; tentatively, D is TRBD1 (6 bases). This CDR3 comprises 16 residues. V gave up 4 bases and J gave up 5 bases, with 17 bases separating them. Germline loops: CDR1 LNHDA, CDR2 SQIVND (reference sequence). This CDR3 is CASSSSPGARNEKLFF. The CDR3 bases are TGTGCCAGTAGTAGTAGCCCAGGGGCGCGGAATGAAAAACTGTTTTTT.

The gene calls are TRBV9 and TRBJ2-2, with 13 bases identical to TRBD2. The CDR3 is made up of 16 amino acids. Germline trimming cut 3 bases from V and 6 bases from J; bases unmatched to any gene: 5. Germline V CDR1 and CDR2: SGDLS, YYNGEE. The CDR3 bases are TGTGCCAGCAGCGAAACTAGCGGGGGGGCTCCCGGGGAGCTGTTTTTT. Translating gives CASSETSGGAPGELFF.

The rearrangement joins TRBV5-1 to TRBJ2-1; D is unresolved. Germline V gives CDR1 SGHRS, CDR2 YFSETQ. V dropped 4 bases and J dropped 0 bases, with 11 bases sitting between them. CDR3 length: 15 residues. The CDR3 region is CASSPDSFSYNEQFF. CDR3 DNA sequence: TGCGCCAGCAGCCCAGACTCTTTCTCCTACAATGAGCAGTTCTTC.

The V call is TRBV28, the J call TRBJ2-1, with D hard to call. The germline V gene encodes CDR1 MDHEN and CDR2 SYDVKM. Trimming removed 3 bases at V and 3 bases at J, with 9 bases between. The CDR3 covers 14 residues. CDR3: CASSLQYVYNEQFF. The CDR3 nucleotides are TGTGCCAGCAGTTTGCAGTACGTCTACAATGAGCAGTTCTTC. Combining the CDR3 with reference TRBV28 and TRBJ2-1 gives the whole variable domain DVKVTQSSRYLVKRTGEKVFLECVQDMDHENMFWYRQDPGLGLRLIYFSYDVKMKEKGDIPEGYSVSREKKERFSLILESASTNQTSMYLCASSLQYVYNEQFFGPGTRLTVL.

The chain recombines TRBV28 with TRBJ2-1; 8 positions match TRBD2. Germline CDR1 is MDHEN and CDR2 is SYDVKM. The CDR3 totals 16 residues. Trimming at V came to 0 bases and at J to 4 bases, leaving 5 bases not matched to a gene. CDR3 nucleotides: TGTGCCAGCAGTTTATGGCTAAGCGGGGGTTACAATGAGCAGTTCTTC. Translating gives CASSLWLSGGYNEQFF.

This clone has a handful of counts. The chain carries TRBV10-1 and TRBJ2-5; possibly TRBD1 for D (6 bases). Between the trimmed V and J ends, which lost 4 bases and 5 bases, there was a span of 17 bases. CDR3 size: 15 residues. Germline V gene sequence: CDR1 WNHNN, CDR2 SYGVQD (reference sequence). The CDR3 DNA reads TGCGCCAGCAGTGCCACCCCAGGGGATGGGGAGACCCAGTACTTC. Translated, it gives CASSATPGDGETQYF.

CDR3 sequence reads: CASSYYQEGRQPQHF. The DNA for the CDR3 is TGTGCCAGCAGTTATTATCAGGAGGGGAGACAGCCCCAGCATTTT. The rearrangement uses TRBV6-5 and TRBJ1-5; a weak D match, TRBD1 (5 bases). Trimming cost V 3 bases and J 7 bases, with 16 bases left between them. Germline lookup yields CDR1 MNHEY and CDR2 SVGAGI. The CDR3 spans 15 residues.

V gene TRBV20-1 combines with J gene TRBJ2-1, with 7 nucleotides matching TRBD2. Germline V gene sequence: CDR1 DFQATT, CDR2 SNEGSKA (reference sequence). The CDR3 has 15 residues. Losses at the gene ends were 3 bases for V and 0 bases for J; bases not matched to a gene: 5. In DNA form, the CDR3 reads TGCAGTGCTAGTATAGCGGGTAGCTCCTACAATGAGCAGTTCTTC. It encodes CSASIAGSSYNEQFF.

The rearrangement links TRBV18 to TRBJ1-1; D possibly corresponds to TRBD1 (6 bases). The V gene lost 2 bases and the J gene lost 0 bases, with 13 bases spanning the gap. Per germline, CDR1 KGHSH and CDR2 LQKENI. The CDR3 totals 16 residues. The CDR3 DNA follows: TGTGCCAGCTCACCAGCTTCGGGACAAATGAACACTGAAGCTTTCTTT. It is translated as CASSPASGQMNTEAFF.

This clone was seen only a few times. The genes are TRBV5-6 and TRBJ2-7; maybe TRBD2 (5 bases). Germline V gene lookup returns CDR1 SGHDT and CDR2 YYEEEE. This CDR3 has 15 residues. Trimming stripped 5 bases from V and 4 bases from J, with 19 bases between. The CDR3 here is CASSRTGTSVYEQYF. The CDR3 region has the DNA TGTGCCAGCAGTAGGACCGGAACTAGTGTATACGAGCAGTACTTC.

The chain employs TRBV4-1 and TRBJ1-4; D uncertain. The CDR3 loop spans 14 amino acids. Trimming took off 1 base at V and 8 bases at J, with 11 bases between the two ends. In germline, CDR1 is MGHRA, CDR2 YSYEKL. CDR3 loop: CASSQGRGREKLFF. CDR3 DNA sequence: TGCGCCAGCAGCCAAGGACGGGGTAGAGAAAAACTGTTTTTT.

The chain has TRBV14 and TRBJ1-1, with D maybe TRBD1 (6 bases). The CDR3 runs to 13 residues. Trimming stripped 3 bases from V and 1 base from J, with 6 bases between. Germline V gives CDR1 SGHDN, CDR2 FVKESK. The CDR3 here is CASSQGQNTEAFF. The CDR3 region has the DNA TGTGCCAGCAGCCAGGGACAGAACACTGAAGCTTTCTTT.

The chain links TRBV5-6 to TRBJ2-1, with 8 bases lining up with TRBD2. Germline V gene lookup returns CDR1 SGHDT and CDR2 YYEEEE. The ends lost 4 bases at V and 10 bases at J; junction bases unmatched: 19. CDR3 length: 17 amino acids. Here the CDR3 reads CASSLREGNSRSPEQFF. The DNA of the CDR3 is TGTGCCAGCAGCCTACGGGAGGGAAATAGTCGCAGCCCGGAGCAGTTCTTC.

V usage is TRBV28 and J usage is TRBJ1-2; TRBD1 aligns across 7 bases. CDR1 MDHEN and CDR2 SYDVKM come from the germline V gene. Losses at the gene ends were 2 bases for V and 1 base for J; bases not matched to a gene: 7. The CDR3 loop spans 16 amino acids. In DNA form, the CDR3 reads TGTGCCAGCAGTTTAGAGAGGACAGGAGTTAACTATGGCTACACCTTC. It is translated as CASSLERTGVNYGYTF.